The entry that follows covers one TCR beta chain sequence. This clonotype was seen at least ten times. Its antigen has not been determined. Sequence at one end of the junction differs from germline and may be a read error. The time point label on this specimen signifies: sample taken at primary tumor resection. Donors were about 70 patients with early-stage, untreated non-small cell lung cancer from the lung TRACERx cohort. For TCR sequencing, whole RNA was extracted from tumor and nontumor lung tissue, or from cryopreserved PBMC samples, and no cell sorting was done. Only patients for whom sufficient RNA was available from at least two tumor regions were selected for TCR sequencing. Before selection, tumor and adjacent nontumor lung specimens were reviewed by a lung pathologist. This record comes from a study of spatial heterogeneity in lung cancer (dated by TCRdb to about 2019). Notes on the research overall: Beta-chain transcripts were consistently detected in greater numbers than alpha-chain transcripts, which likely reflects a higher abundance of beta-chain transcripts. TCR transcript counts in tumor regions correlated strongly with a T cell transcriptional module score from matched bulk RNA-seq. In the raw uncorrected reads, each unique combination of TCR and UMI appeared more than ten times on average. In non-small cell lung cancer, the study made a quantitative comparison of TCR alpha and beta repertoires among multiple tumor regions, matched nontumor lung and blood. The study linked features of the TCR repertoire to counts of nonsynonymous mutations, which were determined by whole-exome sequencing of tumor tissue. At surgery, 200 or so tumor regions, 63 to 70 matched nontumor lung samples and about 56 PBMC samples were TCR-sequenced for both alpha and beta chains.

The library was generated by 5' RACE. These reads were obtained on a NextSeq 500. In the TCR library protocol, a unique molecular identifier was attached to each TCR cDNA molecule so that PCR and sequencing errors could be corrected. The original pipeline was this. TCR identification, UMI-based error correction and CDR3 extraction were all carried out with Decombinator tools. Expanded TCRs were defined as those above a frequency of 2 per 1,000, corresponding to the top 1% of the tumor frequency distribution. Expanded tumor TCRs were classed as regional if statistically deemed absent (corrected P<0.05) from at least one tumor region, otherwise ubiquitous. Renyi diversity was calculated using the R vegan package after each repertoire was subsampled 100 times to 5,000 TCRs. CDR3 similarity networks were built from amino acid triplet string-kernel similarity, with CDR3s being connected when pairwise similarity was above 0.82. The raw public data were reprocessed by TCRdb itself: fastp quality trimming at Q25, MiXCR clonotype calling, in-frame beta chains only. Rows merge per CDR3 protein into single entries with the most common DNA and genes. TCRdb, rather than the study authors, made the V and J calls. The sample contains about 100,000 distinct CDR3 sequences, around 4.3% of them found a single time. The ten largest clones capture 21% of the sample.

Paper-wide results and their limitations: Additional single-cell paired TCR alpha and beta sequencing was considered necessary to confirm, at a functional level, the hypothesis that regional TCRs recognize regional mutations. Counts of ubiquitous and regional expanded TCRs correlated with counts of ubiquitous and regional nonsynonymous mutations, respectively. TCR-seq coverage of tumor T cells was estimated at only approximately 7% for alpha chains and approximately 13% for beta chains. The tumor nonsynonymous mutation count correlated with the number of expanded alpha and beta TCRs within the tumor.

Sequenced here: lung tumor tissue, sampled at surgery. The source of this sequence is a male donor with early-stage non-small cell lung cancer.

The CDR3: CASSPGAAGTGTDTQYF. The nucleotides read TGTGCTAGCAGCCCCGGGGCAGCAGGAACGGGCACAGATACGCAGTATTTT. This chain joins TRBV7-7 to TRBJ2-3; the D match is possibly TRBD1 or TRBD2, with 5 bases aligned in each. Counted from cysteine to phenylalanine, this CDR3 has 17 amino acids. Only CDR3 DNA remains: 51 bases, in frame from the first base. From a lookup of the germline V gene (reference sequence), CDR1 and CDR2 are SSHAT and FNYEAQ.